This T cell receptor (beta chain) derives from a study of blood T cell repertoires in COVID-19. On the study more broadly: COVID-19 samples from acute and convalescent phases originated in the United States, Italy and Spain.

In the original analysis: It was from reference gene primer amplification that nucleated cell counts were estimated. Profiling relied on immunoSEQ multiplex PCR, and the TCRdb table lists in-frame clones only, not all of them. V and J calls and clone size follow that table, whereas D and trimming were derived from the DNA. The sample comprises under 75,000 clones, about 83% of which are singletons, and around 6.5% rests with the top ten. V gave up 2 bases and J gave up 7 bases, with 16 bases separating them. CDR3 length: 15 amino acids. Germline lookup yields CDR1 SGDLS and CDR2 YYNGEE. What was sequenced was peripheral blood. This rearrangement joins TRBV9 to TRBJ2-1; possible D gene TRBD1, 6 bases. The TCR comes from a human donor in a cohort sampled during active COVID-19. CDR3 region: CASSVLTGSGNEQFF. For the CDR3, the DNA is TGTGCCAGCAGCGTCTTAACAGGGTCCGGGAATGAGCAGTTCTTC.